The subject of this entry is one T cell receptor (beta chain). Antigen specificity is unknown. The data were taken from a study of T cells in localized non-small cell lung cancer. Findings and limits, study-wide: In the blood, greater T cell density corresponded to longer overall survival.

The germline gives CDR1 SGDLS, CDR2 YYNGEE. This CDR3 has 14 residues. The trim removed 0 bases at V and 7 bases at J, leaving 1 base unmatched. Produced via immunoSEQ multiplex PCR; TCRdb's table is partial and in-frame only. This sample carries approximately 40,000 clones, approximately 86% of them seen once, and the ten largest clones take 3.5%. The chain recombines TRBV9 with TRBJ1-6; TRBD1 aligns across 7 bases. The sequence was obtained from a man between 18 and 49 years old with stage I lung adenocarcinoma. The material sequenced was peripheral blood, taken before any cancer treatment. Here the CDR3 reads CASSVAGGNSPLHF. The DNA for the CDR3 is TGTGCCAGCAGCGTAGCAGGGGGGAATTCACCCCTCCACTTT.